Detailed here is one TCR beta chain. Its antigen remains unidentified. Treatment here: oral pan-JAK inhibitor, 5-10 mg twice daily. The CDR3 has 13 residues. Germline-derived CDR1 and CDR2 are SGHRS and YFSETQ. Between the trimmed V and J ends, which lost 3 bases and 8 bases, there was a span of 14 bases. The sample originates from a study of CD8+ T cells in alopecia areata. Study results and caveats: Scalp and blood samples kept many expanded lesional clones throughout tofacitinib.

RNA, once extracted, was reverse transcribed into cDNA for use as the sequencing template. Clones were read by immunoSEQ multiplex PCR, and TCRdb kept only the in-frame ones, dropping some. The sample shows 150,000 to 200,000 clones, roughly 70% of them seen only once. The gene calls are TRBV5-1 and TRBJ1-2, with D perhaps matching TRBD1 (5 bases). This receptor was obtained from a human donor with alopecia areata. The specimen comprised CD4+ T cells sorted from blood, sampled at approximately week 50, from a patient treated with tofacitinib. CDR3 nucleotides: TGCGCCAGCAGCTCGGAGGGGAAAACCGGCTACACCTTC. Protein sequence: CASSSEGKTGYTF.